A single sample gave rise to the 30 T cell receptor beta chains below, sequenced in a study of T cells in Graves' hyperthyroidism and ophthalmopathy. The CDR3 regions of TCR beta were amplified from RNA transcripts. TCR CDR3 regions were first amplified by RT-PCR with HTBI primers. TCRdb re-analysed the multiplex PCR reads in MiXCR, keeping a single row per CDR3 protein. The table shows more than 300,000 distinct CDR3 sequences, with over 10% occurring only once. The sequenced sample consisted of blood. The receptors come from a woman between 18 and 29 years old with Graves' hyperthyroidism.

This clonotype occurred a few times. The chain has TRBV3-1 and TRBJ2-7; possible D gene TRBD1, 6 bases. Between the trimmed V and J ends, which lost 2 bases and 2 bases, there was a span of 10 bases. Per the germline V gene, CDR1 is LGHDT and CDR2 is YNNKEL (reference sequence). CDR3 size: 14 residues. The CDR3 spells CASSQRTVTYEQYF. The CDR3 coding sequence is TGTGCCAGCAGCCAAAGGACAGTTACCTACGAGCAGTACTTC.

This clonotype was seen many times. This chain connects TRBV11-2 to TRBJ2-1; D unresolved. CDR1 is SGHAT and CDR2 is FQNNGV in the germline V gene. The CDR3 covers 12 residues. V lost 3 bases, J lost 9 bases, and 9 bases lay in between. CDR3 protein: CASSLWRGEQFF. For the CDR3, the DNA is TGTGCCAGCAGCTTGTGGCGTGGTGAGCAGTTCTTC.

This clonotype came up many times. CDR3 sequence (DNA): TGTGCCAGCAGTTCCCGCCTAGCCAAAAACATTCAGTACTTC. It specifies CASSSRLAKNIQYF. The chain links TRBV28 to TRBJ2-4, with D unclear. This CDR3 has 14 residues. Germline CDR1 is MDHEN and CDR2 is SYDVKM. Trimming stripped 4 bases from V and 0 bases from J, with 7 bases between.

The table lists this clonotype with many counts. CDR3 sequence: CSVESGTVGYGYTF. The CDR3 bases are TGCAGCGTTGAGTCAGGGACGGTTGGCTATGGCTACACCTTC. This chain links TRBV29-1 with TRBJ1-2; D possibly corresponds to TRBD1 (5 bases). This CDR3 region has 14 residues. Germline CDR1 reads SQVTM; CDR2 reads ANQGSEA. With 3 bases removed from V and 4 bases from J, the gap between germline ends came to 15 bases.

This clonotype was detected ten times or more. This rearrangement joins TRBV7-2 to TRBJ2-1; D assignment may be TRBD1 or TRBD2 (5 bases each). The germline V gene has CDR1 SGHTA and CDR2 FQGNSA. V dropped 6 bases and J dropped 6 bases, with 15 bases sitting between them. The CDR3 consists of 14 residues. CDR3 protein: CASSKGTAGNEQFF. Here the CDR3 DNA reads TGTGCCAGCAGTAAGGGGACCGCCGGCAATGAGCAGTTCTTC.

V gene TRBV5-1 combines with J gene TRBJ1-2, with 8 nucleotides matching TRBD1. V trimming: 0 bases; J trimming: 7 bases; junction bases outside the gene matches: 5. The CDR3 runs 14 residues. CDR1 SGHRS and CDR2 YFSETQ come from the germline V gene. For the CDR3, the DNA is TGCGCCAGCAGCTTGGCCTCGACAGGGGTTGGCTACACCTTC. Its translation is CASSLASTGVGYTF.

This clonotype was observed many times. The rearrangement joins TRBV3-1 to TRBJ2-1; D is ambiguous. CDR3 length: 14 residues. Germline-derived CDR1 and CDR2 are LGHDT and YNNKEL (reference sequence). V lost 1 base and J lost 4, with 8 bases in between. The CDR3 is CASSQARPYNEQFF. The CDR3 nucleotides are TGTGCCAGCAGCCAAGCGCGCCCGTACAATGAGCAGTTCTTC.

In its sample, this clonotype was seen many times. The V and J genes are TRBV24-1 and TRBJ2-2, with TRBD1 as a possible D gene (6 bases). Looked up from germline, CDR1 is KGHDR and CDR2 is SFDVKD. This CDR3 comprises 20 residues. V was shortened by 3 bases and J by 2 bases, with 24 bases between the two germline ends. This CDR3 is CATSDPLLTGKPENTGELFF. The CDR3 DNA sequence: TGTGCCACCAGTGATCCCCTCTTAACAGGGAAACCCGAAAACACCGGGGAGCTGTTTTTT.

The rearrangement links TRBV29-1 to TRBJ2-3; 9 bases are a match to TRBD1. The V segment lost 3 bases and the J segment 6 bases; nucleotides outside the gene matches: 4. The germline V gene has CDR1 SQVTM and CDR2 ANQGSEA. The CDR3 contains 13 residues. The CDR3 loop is CSVEGQGRDTQYF. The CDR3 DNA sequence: TGCAGCGTTGAGGGACAGGGCCGCGATACGCAGTATTTT.

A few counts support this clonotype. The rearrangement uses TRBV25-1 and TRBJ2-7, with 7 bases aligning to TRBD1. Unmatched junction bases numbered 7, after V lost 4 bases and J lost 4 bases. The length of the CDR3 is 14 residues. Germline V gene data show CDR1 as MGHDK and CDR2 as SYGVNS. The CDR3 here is CASSADRVGYEQYF. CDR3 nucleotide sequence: TGTGCCAGCAGTGCAGACAGGGTTGGGTACGAGCAGTACTTC.

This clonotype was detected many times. In DNA, the CDR3 is TGTGCCAGCAGTGATGGACAGGGGGCCAATGAGCAGTTCTTC. Residues: CASSDGQGANEQFF. The J gene is TRBJ2-1, the V gene TRBV6-1; 11 nucleotides line up with TRBD1. The V gene's germline CDR1 is MNHNS and CDR2 SASEGT. The CDR3 length is 14 residues. V shed 3 bases and J 6 bases; nucleotides not matched to a gene: 1.

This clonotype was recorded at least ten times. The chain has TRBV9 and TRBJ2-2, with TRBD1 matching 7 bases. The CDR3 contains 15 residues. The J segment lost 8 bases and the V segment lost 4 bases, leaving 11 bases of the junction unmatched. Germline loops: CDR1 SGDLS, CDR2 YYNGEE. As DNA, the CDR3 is TGTGCCAGCAGCCATACGCTCCAGGGGGATGGGGAGCTGTTTTTT. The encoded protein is CASSHTLQGDGELFF.

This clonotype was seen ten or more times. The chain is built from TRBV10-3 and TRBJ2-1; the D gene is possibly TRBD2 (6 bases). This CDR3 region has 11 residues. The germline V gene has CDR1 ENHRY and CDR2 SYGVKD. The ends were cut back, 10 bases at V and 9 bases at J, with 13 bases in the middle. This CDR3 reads CATNGGREQFF. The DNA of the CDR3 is TGTGCCACCAACGGGGGTCGTGAGCAGTTCTTC.

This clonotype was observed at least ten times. In DNA form, the CDR3 reads TGTGCCAGCAGTGTTGTAGACTATGGCTACACCTTC. Its translation: CASSVVDYGYTF. This sequence joins TRBV2 and TRBJ1-2; D not resolved. The CDR3 has 12 residues. V lost 4 bases, J lost 3 bases, and 6 bases lay in between. Germline V gene data show CDR1 as SNHLY and CDR2 as FYNNEI. The entire variable domain, with the rest obtained from reference TRBV2 and TRBJ1-2, is as follows: EPEVTQTPSHQVTQMGQEVILRCVPISNHLYFYWYRQILGQKVEFLVSFYNNEISEKSEIFDDQFSVERPDGSNFTLKIRSTKLEDSAMYFCASSVVDYGYTFGSGTRLTVV.

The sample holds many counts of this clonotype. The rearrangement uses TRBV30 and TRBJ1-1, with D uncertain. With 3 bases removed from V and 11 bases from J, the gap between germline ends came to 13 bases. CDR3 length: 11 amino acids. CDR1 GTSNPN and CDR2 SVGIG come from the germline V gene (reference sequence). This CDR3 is CAWSVGGSAFF. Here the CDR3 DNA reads TGTGCCTGGAGCGTGGGAGGGAGCGCTTTCTTT. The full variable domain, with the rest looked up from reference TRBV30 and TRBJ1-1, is SQTIHQWPATLVQPVGSPLSLECTVEGTSNPNLYWYRQAAGRGLQLLFYSVGIGQISSEVPQNLSASRPQDRQFILSSKKLLLSDSGFYLCAWSVGGSAFFGQGTRLTVV.

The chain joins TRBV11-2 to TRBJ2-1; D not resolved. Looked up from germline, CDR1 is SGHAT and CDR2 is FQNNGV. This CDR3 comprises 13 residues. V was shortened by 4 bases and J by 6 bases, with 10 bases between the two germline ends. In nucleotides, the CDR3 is TGTGCCAGCAGCTACCCCGGTCTCAATGAGCAGTTCTTC. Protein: CASSYPGLNEQFF.

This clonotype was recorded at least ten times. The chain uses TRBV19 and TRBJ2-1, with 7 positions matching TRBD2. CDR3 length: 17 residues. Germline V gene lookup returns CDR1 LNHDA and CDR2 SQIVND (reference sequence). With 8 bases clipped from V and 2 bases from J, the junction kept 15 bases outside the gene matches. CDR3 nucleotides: TGTGCCAGTGGGTGGCGGGAGCCCCTCGGGGCCTACAATGAGCAGTTCTTC. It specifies CASGWREPLGAYNEQFF.

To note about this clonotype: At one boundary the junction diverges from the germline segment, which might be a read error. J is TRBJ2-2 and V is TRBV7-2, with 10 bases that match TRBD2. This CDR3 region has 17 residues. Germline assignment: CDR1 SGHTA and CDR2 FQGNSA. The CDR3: CASSQRRASGSTGELFF. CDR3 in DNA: TGCGCCAGCAGCCAACGGAGGGCTAGCGGGAGTACCGGGGAGCTGTTTTTT. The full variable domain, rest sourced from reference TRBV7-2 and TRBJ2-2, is GAGVSQSPSNKVTEKGKDVELRCDPISGHTALYWYRQSLGQGLEFLIYFQGNSAPDKSGLPSDRFSAERTGGSVSTLTIQRTQQEDSAVYLCASSQRRASGSTGELFFGEGSRLTVL.

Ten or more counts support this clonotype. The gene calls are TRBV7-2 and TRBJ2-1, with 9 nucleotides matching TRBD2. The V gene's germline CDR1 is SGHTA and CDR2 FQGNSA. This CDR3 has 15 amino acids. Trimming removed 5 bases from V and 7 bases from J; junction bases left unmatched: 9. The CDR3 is CASSPPGTSSNEQFF. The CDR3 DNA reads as TGTGCCAGCAGCCCACCCGGGACTAGCTCGAATGAGCAGTTCTTC.

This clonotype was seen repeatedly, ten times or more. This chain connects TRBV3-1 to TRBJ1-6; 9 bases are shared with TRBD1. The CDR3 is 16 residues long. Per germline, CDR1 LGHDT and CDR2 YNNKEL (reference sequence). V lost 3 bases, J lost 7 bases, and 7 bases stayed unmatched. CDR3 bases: TGTGCCAGCAGCCACCACGGACAGGGGAGGAATTCACCCCTCCACTTT. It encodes CASSHHGQGRNSPLHF.

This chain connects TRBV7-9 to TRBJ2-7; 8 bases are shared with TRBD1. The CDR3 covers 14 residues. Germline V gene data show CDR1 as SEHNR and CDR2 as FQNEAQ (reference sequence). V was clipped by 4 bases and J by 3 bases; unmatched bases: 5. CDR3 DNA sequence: TGTGCCAGCAGCTCACCGGGACAGGTCTACGAGCAGTACTTC. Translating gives CASSSPGQVYEQYF.

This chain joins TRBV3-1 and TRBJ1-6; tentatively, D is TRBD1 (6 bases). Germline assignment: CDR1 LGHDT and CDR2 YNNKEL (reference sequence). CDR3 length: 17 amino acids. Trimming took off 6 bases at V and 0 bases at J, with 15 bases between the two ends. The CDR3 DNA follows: TGTGCCAGCAGTCCCTTGACAGGCGGCTCCTATAATTCACCCCTCCACTTT. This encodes CASSPLTGGSYNSPLHF. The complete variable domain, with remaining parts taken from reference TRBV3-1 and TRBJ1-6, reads DTAVSQTPKYLVTQMGNDKSIKCEQNLGHDTMYWYKQDSKKFLKIMFSYNNKELIINETVPNRFSPKSPDKAHLNLHINSLELGDSAVYFCASSPLTGGSYNSPLHFGNGTRLTVT.

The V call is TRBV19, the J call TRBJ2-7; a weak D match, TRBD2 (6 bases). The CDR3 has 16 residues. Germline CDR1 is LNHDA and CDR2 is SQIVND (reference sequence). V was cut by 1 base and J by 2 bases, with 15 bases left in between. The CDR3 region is CASSIAGRTNTYEQYF. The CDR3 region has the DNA TGTGCCAGTAGTATAGCGGGACGGACTAACACCTACGAGCAGTACTTC.

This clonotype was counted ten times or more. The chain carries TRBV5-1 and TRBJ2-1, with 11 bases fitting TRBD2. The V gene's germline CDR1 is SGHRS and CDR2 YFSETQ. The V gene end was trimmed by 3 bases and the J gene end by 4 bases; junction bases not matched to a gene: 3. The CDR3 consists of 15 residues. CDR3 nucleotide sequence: TGCGCCAGCAGCTACAGACTAGCGGGGTACAATGAGCAGTTCTTC. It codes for CASSYRLAGYNEQFF.

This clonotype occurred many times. CDR3 DNA sequence: TGCAGTGCTAGCCCCGGAGCTAGCGGGGACTACGAGCAGTACTTC. Amino acids: CSASPGASGDYEQYF. V usage is TRBV20-1 and J usage is TRBJ2-7, with 9 bases that match TRBD2. The CDR3 contains 15 residues. The V gene end was trimmed by 3 bases and the J gene end by 3 bases; junction bases not matched to a gene: 9. CDR1 and CDR2 (germline): DFQATT, SNEGSKA (reference sequence).

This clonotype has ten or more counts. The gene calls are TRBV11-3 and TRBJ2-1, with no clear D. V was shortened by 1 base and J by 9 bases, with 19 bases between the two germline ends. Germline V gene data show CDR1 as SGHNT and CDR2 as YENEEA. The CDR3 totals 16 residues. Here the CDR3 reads CASSLGGGVVYGEQFF. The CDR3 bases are TGTGCCAGCAGCTTAGGAGGTGGGGTTGTCTATGGTGAGCAGTTCTTC.

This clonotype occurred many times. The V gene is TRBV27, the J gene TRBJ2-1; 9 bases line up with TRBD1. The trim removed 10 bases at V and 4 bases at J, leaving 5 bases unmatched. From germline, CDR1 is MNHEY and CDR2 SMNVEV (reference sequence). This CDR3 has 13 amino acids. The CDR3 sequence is CAKQGAIYNEQFF. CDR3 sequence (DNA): TGTGCCAAACAGGGGGCAATATACAATGAGCAGTTCTTC.

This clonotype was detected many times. CDR3 in DNA: TGTGCCAGCACCGCCACAGGGGGGTTTGACGAGCAGTACTTC. As protein: CASTATGGFDEQYF. The chain links TRBV6-2 or TRBV6-3 to TRBJ2-7, with 8 bases that match TRBD1. The junction had 10 bases not matched to a gene; V was cut back by 7 bases and J by 5 bases. The V gene's germline CDR1 is MNHEY and CDR2 SVGEGT. The CDR3 is 14 amino acids.

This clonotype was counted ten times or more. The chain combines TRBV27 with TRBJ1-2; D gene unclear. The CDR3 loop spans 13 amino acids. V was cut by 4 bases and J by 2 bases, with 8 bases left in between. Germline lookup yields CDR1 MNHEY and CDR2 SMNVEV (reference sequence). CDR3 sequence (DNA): TGTGCCAGCAGTTCTACGGTCAACTATGGCTACACCTTC. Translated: CASSSTVNYGYTF.

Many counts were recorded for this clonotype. DNA of the CDR3: TGTGCCAGCGAATTAAGCAGGGGCTCCTACGAGCAGTACTTC. Protein: CASELSRGSYEQYF. The chain uses TRBV6-2 or TRBV6-3 and TRBJ2-7, with D possibly being TRBD1 (6 bases). V lost 8 bases and J 0 bases, leaving 14 bases between the germline ends. Germline V CDR1 and CDR2: MNHEY, SVGEGT. The CDR3 is 14 amino acids.